The T cell receptor beta chain described here comes from a study of blood T cells in healthy people across ages. Notes on the study in general: When set beside aged donors, long-lived donors presented more naive CD4+ cells and higher diversity. As age increased, TCR beta diversity per million T cells fell in a roughly linear fashion. Expanded clonotype changes were possibly confounded by unknown donor CMV status.

This clonotype was seen only a few times. As yet, its antigen is unknown. CDR3 length equals 14 residues. Between the trimmed V and J ends, which lost 3 bases and 1 base, there was a span of 10 bases. The germline CDR1 and CDR2 sequences are MNHNS and SASEGT. Together with a sample-barcoded 5' primer, a J-beta primer mix was included in a second PCR lasting roughly 6 to 12 cycles. Each cDNA molecule, via a template-switch adaptor with 12 random nucleotides, was tagged. MiXCR, run by TCRdb on the 5' RACE reads, gives a single entry per CDR3 protein. The profile shows 980,000 or so distinct CDR3 sequences, around 48% of them singletons.

This TCR came from a man aged 25 to 40 in good health. Specimen: blood. The chain carries TRBV6-1 and TRBJ2-7, with D possibly matching TRBD1 (6 bases). Written as DNA, the CDR3 is TGTGCCAGCAGTGAGACAGGCTTATCCTACGAGCAGTACTTC. Protein: CASSETGLSYEQYF.